These 5 T cell receptor beta chains share one sample of origin, sequenced in a study of CXCR3-negative and CXCR3-positive naive CD8 T cells. Their target antigens are unknown. Overall study results and limits: Higher TRB CDR3 hydrophobicity marked CXCR3-positive naive cells relative to CXCR3-negative naive cells.

In preparing the TRB cDNA libraries, 5' RACE with UMI labels was used. Following a re-call of the 5' RACE reads, TCRdb has one entry per CDR3 protein and lacks DNA. This sample's table reports 150,000 or so distinct CDR3 sequences. The sample was naive CXCR3+ CD8+ T cells from blood. The subset was: CD45RO-CCR7+CD27+CD95- naive CD8+ T cells expressing CXCR3 (TNR3+). The receptors originated from a human donor in good health. Some clones in this sample may be carry-over from other donors' samples.

The chain has TRBV24-1 and TRBJ2-1; TCRdb selects TRBD1, and the lack of DNA leaves this call unchecked. Per germline, CDR1 KGHDR and CDR2 SFDVKD. CDR3 size: 14 residues. The CDR3 region is CATTEIDSFNEQFF.

The rearrangement uses TRBV6-5 and TRBJ2-5. Germline V CDR1 and CDR2: MNHEY, SVGAGI. The CDR3 runs to 14 residues. The CDR3: CASSPNTPQETQYF.

V is TRBV7-2 and J is TRBJ2-5. In germline, CDR1 is SGHTA, CDR2 FQGNSA. This CDR3 contains 13 residues. CDR3 protein: CASSLGRIETQYF.

V usage is TRBV7-9 and J usage is TRBJ1-1; TCRdb's D call of TRBD1 is untestable without DNA. CDR1 SEHNR and CDR2 FQNEAQ come from the germline V gene (reference sequence). This CDR3 has 14 residues. CDR3: CASSYWTGGTEAFF.

This rearrangement joins TRBV29-1 to TRBJ1-2; TCRdb returns TRBD1, unconfirmable since there is no DNA. CDR3 length equals 12 residues. Per the germline V gene, CDR1 is SQVTM and CDR2 is ANQGSEA. CDR3: CSVASPPPGYTF.